The clone carrying this T cell receptor beta chain was seen only once. The sample comes from a study of blood T cell repertoires in COVID-19. Trimming took 4 bases from V and 12 from J, leaving 19 bases between them. The CDR3 length is 14 residues. Germline V lookup: CDR1 KGHDR, CDR2 SFDVKD. Profiling relied on immunoSEQ multiplex PCR, and the TCRdb table lists in-frame clones only, not all of them. The data contain 120,000 to 150,000 clones, around 87% of them singletons. The chain is built from TRBV24-1 and TRBJ2-3, with D possibly matching TRBD2 (6 bases). This sequence was found in a woman aged 50 to 65 with active or convalescent COVID-19. The sequenced sample consisted of peripheral blood. The CDR3 DNA reads as TGTGCCACCAGTGACCCCGGGACTGTTGGGAGACAGTATTTT. Encoded protein: CATSDPGTVGRQYF.